The TCR beta chain under discussion was sequenced for a study of CD8+ T cells in alopecia areata. Whole-study results and caveats: An increase in clonality over normal scalp was evident in lesional scalp, especially alopecia totalis/universalis. Numerous expanded lesional clones remained in scalp and blood during tofacitinib.

Regarding this clone: The target antigen is unknown.

Once RNA had been extracted, it was reverse transcribed into cDNA to act as the sequencing template. Using immunoSEQ multiplex PCR, the repertoire was profiled, and TCRdb retains in-frame clones only, with some absent. The top ten clones hold about 9.4% of a sample with about 180,000 clones, about 47% of them seen once. The germline V gene encodes CDR1 SEHNR and CDR2 FQNEAQ (reference sequence). The CDR3 is made up of 16 amino acids. V gave up 5 bases and J gave up 1 base; unmatched junction bases: 8. As for treatment: oral pan-JAK inhibitor, 5-10 mg twice daily. The source of this sequence is a human donor with alopecia areata. The J gene is TRBJ2-7, the V gene TRBV7-9, with TRBD1 identical over 10 bases. This specimen consisted of CD8+ T cells sorted from blood, obtained around week 54, from a patient treated with tofacitinib. CDR3 sequence (DNA): TGTGCCAGCAGCGGGCGGGGGGACAGGGGATCCTACGAGCAGTACTTC. Translating it yields CASSGRGDRGSYEQYF.